What follows describes a single T cell receptor (beta chain). This specimen belongs to a study of beta chain features in type 1 diabetes. On average, the one heparinised blood draw given by each donor was roughly 100 mL. Using CD45RO/CCR7/CD25/CD127/CD95/CD27, CD4+ naive, central memory, regulatory and stem cell-like memory cells were sorted. V dropped 3 bases and J dropped 9 bases, with 10 bases sitting between them. The CDR3 covers 11 residues. Per the germline V gene, CDR1 is DFQATT and CDR2 is SNEGSKA (reference sequence). The sequenced template was cDNA made from the entire isolated RNA. The table came from immunoSEQ multiplex PCR; TCRdb's copy has only in-frame clones and leaves some out. The sample has approximately 250,000 clones; 11% to 15% are singletons.

The specimen was naive CD4+ T cells from blood. This clonotype was obtained from a woman between 40 and 55 years old in good health. The rearrangement links TRBV20-1 to TRBJ2-3, with unresolved D. The CDR3 coding sequence is TGCAGTGCTAGCCGCGTATTCACGCAGTATTTT. Its protein is CSASRVFTQYF.